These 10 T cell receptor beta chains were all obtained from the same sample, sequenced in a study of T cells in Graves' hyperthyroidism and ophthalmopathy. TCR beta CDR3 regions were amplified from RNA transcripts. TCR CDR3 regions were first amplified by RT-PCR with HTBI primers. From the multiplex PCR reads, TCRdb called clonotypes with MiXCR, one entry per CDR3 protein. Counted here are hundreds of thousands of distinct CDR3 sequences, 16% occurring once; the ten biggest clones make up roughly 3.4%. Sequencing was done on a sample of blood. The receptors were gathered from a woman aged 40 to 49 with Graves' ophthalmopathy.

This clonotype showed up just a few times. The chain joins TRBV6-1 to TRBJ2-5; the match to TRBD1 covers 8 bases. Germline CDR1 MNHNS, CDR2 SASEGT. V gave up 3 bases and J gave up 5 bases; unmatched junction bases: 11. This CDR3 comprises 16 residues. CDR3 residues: CASSEAPGGGKETQYF. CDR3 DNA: TGTGCCAGCAGTGAGGCTCCAGGGGGCGGGAAGGAGACCCAGTACTTC.

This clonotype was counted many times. In DNA, the CDR3 is TGTGCCAGCAGCTTAGATGGGGCTTACGAGCAGTACTTC. The encoded protein is CASSLDGAYEQYF. The genes are TRBV11-2 and TRBJ2-7; D possibly corresponds to TRBD1 (5 bases). V was clipped by 0 bases and J by 4 bases, with 7 bases between them. Germline values: CDR1 SGHAT, CDR2 FQNNGV. The CDR3 is 13 residues long.

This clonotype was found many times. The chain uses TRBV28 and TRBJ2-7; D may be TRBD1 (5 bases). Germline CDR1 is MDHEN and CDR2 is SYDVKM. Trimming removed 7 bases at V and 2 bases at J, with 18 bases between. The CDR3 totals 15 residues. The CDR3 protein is CASIRGGATAYEQYF. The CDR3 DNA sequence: TGTGCCAGCATCCGCGGTGGGGCTACTGCCTACGAGCAGTACTTC.

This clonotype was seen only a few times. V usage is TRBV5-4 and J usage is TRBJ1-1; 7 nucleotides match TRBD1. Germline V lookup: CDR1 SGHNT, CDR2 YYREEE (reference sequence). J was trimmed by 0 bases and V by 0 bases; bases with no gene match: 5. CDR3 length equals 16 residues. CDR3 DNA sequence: TGTGCCAGCAGCTTGGACAGGGGAGGCGTGAACACTGAAGCTTTCTTT. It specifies CASSLDRGGVNTEAFF.

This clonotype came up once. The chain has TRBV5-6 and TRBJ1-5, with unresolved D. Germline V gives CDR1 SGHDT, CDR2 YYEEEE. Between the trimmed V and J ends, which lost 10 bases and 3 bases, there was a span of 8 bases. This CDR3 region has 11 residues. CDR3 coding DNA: TGTGCCCTTCCCTCCAATCAGCCCCAGCATTTT. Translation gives CALPSNQPQHF.

The CDR3 region is CASSLTLAFTDTQYF. CDR3 DNA: TGTGCCAGCAGTTTAACTCTAGCGTTCACAGATACGCAGTATTTT. The J gene is TRBJ2-3, the V gene TRBV28; possibly TRBD2 for D (6 bases). V lost 2 bases and J lost 2, with 11 bases in between. The V gene's germline CDR1 is MDHEN and CDR2 SYDVKM. CDR3 length: 15 amino acids. Full variable domain (outside the CDR3, taken from reference TRBV28 and TRBJ2-3): DVKVTQSSRYLVKRTGEKVFLECVQDMDHENMFWYRQDPGLGLRLIYFSYDVKMKEKGDIPEGYSVSREKKERFSLILESASTNQTSMYLCASSLTLAFTDTQYFGPGTRLTVL.

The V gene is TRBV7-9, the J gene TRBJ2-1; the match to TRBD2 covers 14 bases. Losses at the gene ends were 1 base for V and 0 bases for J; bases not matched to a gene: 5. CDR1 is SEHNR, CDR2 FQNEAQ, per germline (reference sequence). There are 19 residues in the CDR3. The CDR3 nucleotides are TGTGCCAGCAGCTTAGGGGGACTAGCGGGGGAGCCCTCCTACAATGAGCAGTTCTTC. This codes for CASSLGGLAGEPSYNEQFF.

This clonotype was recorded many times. Here the CDR3 DNA reads TGTGCCAGCAGTCGGACATCCGCAACTAATGAAAAACTGTTTTTT. Translation gives CASSRTSATNEKLFF. This chain links TRBV12-3 or TRBV12-4 with TRBJ1-4; D might be TRBD1 (5 bases). With 5 bases removed from V and 0 bases from J, the gap between germline ends came to 10 bases. The CDR3 is 15 amino acids.

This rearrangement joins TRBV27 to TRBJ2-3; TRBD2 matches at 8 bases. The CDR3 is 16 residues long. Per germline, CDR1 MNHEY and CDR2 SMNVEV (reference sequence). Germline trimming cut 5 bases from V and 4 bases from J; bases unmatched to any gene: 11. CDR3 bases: TGTGCCAGCAGTCCATTAGCGGGATCAAGGGCAGATACGCAGTATTTT. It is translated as CASSPLAGSRADTQYF.

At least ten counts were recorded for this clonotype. In DNA form, the CDR3 reads TGTGCCAGCAGTTACGGAGCAGGGCTGGGCTACGAGCAGTACTTC. As protein: CASSYGAGLGYEQYF. This chain joins TRBV6-5 and TRBJ2-7, with D maybe TRBD1 (5 bases). The CDR3 is 15 amino acids. Germline assignment: CDR1 MNHEY and CDR2 SVGAGI. Trimming removed 2 bases at V and 3 bases at J, with 14 bases between.